These T cell receptor beta chains were read from a single sample in a study of blood T cell repertoires in COVID-19. Assay used: immunoSEQ multiplex PCR; TCRdb lists only in-frame clones, some missing. Of fewer than 90,000 clones in the sample, roughly 80% were seen once. Sequenced input: peripheral blood. All receptors derive from a human donor in a cohort sampled during active COVID-19. The CDR3 runs from the conserved cysteine through the conserved F or W. The D gene is left open where the match is weak. A row's size may be missing; if present it is once, few, many or a size class.

-,TRBV6-1,TRBD1,TRBJ1-5,TGTGCCAGCAGAGAAGTACAGGGACAGCGCCAGCCCCAGCATTTT,CASREVQGQRQPQHF
-,TRBV11-2,TRBD1,TRBJ1-1,TGTGCCAGCAGCTCGCAAGGACAGGGTTTCAGGGACGCTGAAGCTTTCTTT,CASSSQGQGFRDAEAFF
once,TRBV30,TRBD2,TRBJ2-7,TGTGCCTGGAGGCAGGCGACGGGACTAGCAATAGGCTACGAGCAGTACTTC,CAWRQATGLAIGYEQYF
-,TRBV19,-,TRBJ2-2,TGTGCCAGTAGTACCGGAGAGATCGGGGAGCTGTTTTTT,CASSTGEIGELFF
-,TRBV6-2/TRBV6-3,TRBD2,TRBJ2-5,TGTGCCAGCACCCCTCTCCGTGCGTCTAGCGGGGGGAAGGGGACCCAGTACTTC,CASTPLRASSGGKGTQYF
-,TRBV4-1,TRBD1,TRBJ2-7,TGCGCCAGCAGCCAGCCGGGACAGGGTTATGAGCAGTACTTC,CASSQPGQGYEQYF
few,TRBV5-1,-,TRBJ1-1,TGCGCCAGCAGCTTGGTAGGGGAAACTGAAGCTTTCTTT,CASSLVGETEAFF
-,TRBV21-1,-,TRBJ1-5,TGTGCCAGCAGCAAAGAGGAATCGGGACAGGGATTCGGTCAGCCCCAGCATTTT,CASSKEESGQGFGQPQHF
once,TRBV18,TRBD1,TRBJ1-5,TGTGCCAGCTCACCCCAGACAGGGAACCAGCCCCAGCATTTT,CASSPQTGNQPQHF
-,TRBV18,-,TRBJ2-2,TGTGCCAGCTCCTCAGCAGGGGCGCGAAACACCGGGGAGCTGTTTTTT,CASSSAGARNTGELFF